Below, 6 T cell receptor beta chains from the same sample are listed, as sequenced in a study of cytomegalovirus exposure and HLA in healthy donors. Primers included in the PCR were 60 Vbeta and 13 Jbeta primers. Method: immunoSEQ multiplex PCR; TCRdb's copy keeps in-frame clones and lacks some. The sample lists 150,000 to 200,000 clones; 80% to 85% were seen once. Sequencing input: PBMCs. The source of these receptors is a woman aged 18-35 years in good health and CMV-seropositive.

This sequence joins TRBV11-3 and TRBJ1-2, with D maybe TRBD1 (5 bases). The germline V and J ends were trimmed by 1 base and 4 bases, with 10 bases remaining between them. CDR3 size: 14 residues. CDR1 is SGHNT, CDR2 YENEEA, per germline. Here the CDR3 DNA reads TGTGCCAGCAGCTTAGGGTCGCAGGGCTATGGCTACACCTTC. This translates into CASSLGSQGYGYTF.

The chain joins TRBV6-5 to TRBJ2-1, with 7 bases matching TRBD2. The V gene's germline CDR1 is MNHEY and CDR2 SVGAGI. The V and J ends lost 7 bases and 6 bases, in that order; junction bases with no gene match: 9. This CDR3 has 14 residues. The chain's CDR3 is CASIRPGGSNEQFF. The CDR3 nucleotides read TGTGCCAGCATACGGCCGGGGGGTAGCAATGAGCAGTTCTTC.

The CDR3 sequence: CASSLGFRTDRQGYGYTF. Written as DNA, the CDR3 is TGTGCCAGCAGCTTAGGTTTTAGGACAGACCGGCAGGGCTACGGCTACACCTTC. The V call is TRBV7-9, the J call TRBJ1-2, with D possibly being TRBD1 (6 bases). The CDR3 extends over 18 amino acids. Per the germline V gene, CDR1 is SEHNR and CDR2 is FQNEAQ (reference sequence). V was cut by 1 base and J by 8 bases, with 26 bases left in between.

This chain uses TRBV6-1 with TRBJ1-1, with a tentative D call TRBD1 (5 bases). The CDR3 sequence is 15 residues long. Trimming took off 5 bases at V and 1 base at J, with 14 bases between the two ends. Germline V CDR1 and CDR2: MNHNS, SASEGT. The DNA for the CDR3 is TGTGCCAGCAGTCTTCCGGGGGGAGGGAACACTGAAGCTTTCTTT. Its protein is CASSLPGGGNTEAFF.

This clone was seen more than once but under ten times. One junction end does not reproduce the germline sequence, and a read error may be involved. The V call is TRBV6-5, the J call TRBJ1-6, with D possibly matching TRBD1 (5 bases). The CDR3 consists of 16 residues. Germline V lookup: CDR1 MNHEY, CDR2 SVGAGI. This CDR3 reads CASSYGSPGYSSPLHF. In DNA form, the CDR3 reads TGTGCCAGCAGTTACGGGTCTCCAGGGTATAGTTCACCCCTCCACTTT.

The gene calls are TRBV30 and TRBJ2-3; D might be TRBD2 (6 bases). The CDR3 runs to 10 residues. The ends were cut back, 8 bases at V and 6 bases at J, with 9 bases in the middle. Germline-derived CDR1 and CDR2 are GTSNPN and SVGIG (reference sequence). The chain's CDR3 is CAGDWDTQYF. The CDR3 nucleotides are TGTGCCGGGGACTGGGATACGCAGTATTTT.